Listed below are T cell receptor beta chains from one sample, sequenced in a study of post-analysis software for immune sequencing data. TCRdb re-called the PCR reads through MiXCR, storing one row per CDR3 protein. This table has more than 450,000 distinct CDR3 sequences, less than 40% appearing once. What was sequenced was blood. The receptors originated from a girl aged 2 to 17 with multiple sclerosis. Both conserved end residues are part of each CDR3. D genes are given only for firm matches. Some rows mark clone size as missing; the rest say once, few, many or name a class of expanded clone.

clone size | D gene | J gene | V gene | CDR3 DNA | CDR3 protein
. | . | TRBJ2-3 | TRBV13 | TGTGCCAGCAGCTTAAACATCTGGGGAAACACAGATACGCAGTATTTT | CASSLNIWGNTDTQYF
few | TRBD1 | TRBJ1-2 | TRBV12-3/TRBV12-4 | TGTGCCAGCACCCTGGGACAGGGACTGGTAGGCTACACCTTC | CASTLGQGLVGYTF
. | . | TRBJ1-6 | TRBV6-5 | TGTGCCAGCAGTTACGGTCTGAGGGTTGATAATTCACCCCTCCACTTT | CASSYGLRVDNSPLHF
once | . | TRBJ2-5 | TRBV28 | TGTGCCAACAGTTTGGACACCTCCGGCACAGATACGCAGTACTTC | CANSLDTSGTDTQYF
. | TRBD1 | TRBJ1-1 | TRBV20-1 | TGCAGTGCTAGTAAGACGGGACAGTCCTTAATGAACACTGAAGCTTTCTTT | CSASKTGQSLMNTEAFF
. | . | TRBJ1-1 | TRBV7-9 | TGTGCCAGTTTGGGGCATGGGAACACTGAAGCTTTCTTT | CASLGHGNTEAFF
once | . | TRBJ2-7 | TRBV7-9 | TGTGCCAGCAGCTACGGGAATTACAATGAGCAGTACTTC | CASSYGNYNEQYF
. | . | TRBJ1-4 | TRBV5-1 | TGCGCCAGCGGAAAGACCCTTAATGAAAAACTGTTTTTT | CASGKTLNEKLFF
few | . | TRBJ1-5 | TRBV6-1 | TGTGCCAGCAGTGAAGCCGGCGGGGCGAATCAGCCCCAGCATTTT | CASSEAGGANQPQHF
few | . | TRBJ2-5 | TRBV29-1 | TGCAGCGTTGTGTATACCGTAGCGGAGACCCAGTACTTC | CSVVYTVAETQYF
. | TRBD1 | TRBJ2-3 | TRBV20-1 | TGCAGTGCTGCGACAGGGGGGTCCACAGATACGCAGTATTTT | CSAATGGSTDTQYF
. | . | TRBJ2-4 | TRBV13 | TGTGCCAGCAGCTTAGGCCCCCAGGGCGAAAACATTCAGTACTTC | CASSLGPQGENIQYF
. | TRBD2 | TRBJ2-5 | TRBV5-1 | TGCGCCAGCAGCTTGCGGGGTAGCGGGGCCCCGTTTAAACAAGAGACCCAGTACTTC | CASSLRGSGAPFKQETQYF
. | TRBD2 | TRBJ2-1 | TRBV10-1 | TGCGCCAGCAGTGAAGGAGGAGAGCGGGGGGAGCAGTTCTTC | CASSEGGERGEQFF
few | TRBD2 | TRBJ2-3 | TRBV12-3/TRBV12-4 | TGTGCCAGCAGTTGGACTAGCGCCGCAGATACGCAGTATTTT | CASSWTSAADTQYF
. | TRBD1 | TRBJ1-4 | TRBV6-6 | TGTGCCAGCAGTATGACAGGGTCTGAAAAACTGTTTTTT | CASSMTGSEKLFF
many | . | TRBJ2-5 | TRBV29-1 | TGCAGCCTCAGCGTTGGGACTCCTGAGGATCGAGAGACCCAGTACTTC | CSLSVGTPEDRETQYF
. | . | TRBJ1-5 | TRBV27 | TGTGCCAGCAGGGGGTTTAGCAATCAGCCCCAGCATTTT | CASRGFSNQPQHF
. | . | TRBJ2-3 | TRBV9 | TGTGCCAGCAGCCCCTGGGAGCGGGGCACAGATACGCAGTATTTT | CASSPWERGTDTQYF
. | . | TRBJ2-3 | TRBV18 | TGTGCCAGCTCACGGGACACACGCACAGATACGCAGTATTTT | CASSRDTRTDTQYF
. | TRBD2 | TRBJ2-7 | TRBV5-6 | TGTGCCAGCAGAAGGGGGCCTAGCGGGGGAGTATCCGAGCAGTACTTC | CASRRGPSGGVSEQYF
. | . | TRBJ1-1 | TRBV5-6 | TGTGCCAGCAGTCTCATTGGGGACGGCGGGGTGAACACTGAAGCTTTCTTT | CASSLIGDGGVNTEAFF
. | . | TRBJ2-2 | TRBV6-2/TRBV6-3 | TGTGCCAGCTTGCAACAGAACACCGGGGAGCTGTTTTTT | CASLQQNTGELFF
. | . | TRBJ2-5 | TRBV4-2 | TGTGCCAGCAGCCAATCACTCCTAGAGACCCAGTACTTC | CASSQSLLETQYF
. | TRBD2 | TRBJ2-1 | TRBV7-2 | TGTGCCAGCAGCTTAGCGACTAGCCCGTACAATGAGCAGTTCTTC | CASSLATSPYNEQFF
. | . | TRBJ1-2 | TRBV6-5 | TGTGCCAGCAGCTCCCATGTACGGGGCTCAACGGGCGGCTACACCTTC | CASSSHVRGSTGGYTF